This TCR beta chain was identified in a study of neurological immune-mediated disorders. Study-level information: Of around 34 multiple sclerosis patients, roughly 30 were relapsing-remitting and 3 secondary progressive.

Germline-derived CDR1 and CDR2 are LGHDT and YNNKEL (reference sequence). Trimming removed 1 base from V and 0 bases from J, with 13 bases in between. This CDR3 contains 16 residues. Synthesis of cDNA used 5'RACE (with 10-nucleotide random UMIs). TCRdb redid the calling of the 5' RACE reads with MiXCR, one entry per CDR3 protein. The data contain tens of thousands of distinct CDR3 sequences, less than 4% of them singletons. There are many counts of this clonotype. This clonotype was obtained from a woman in her forties or fifties with multiple sclerosis. Sequenced input: PBMCs. V and J are TRBV3-1 and TRBJ2-7, with D perhaps matching TRBD2 (6 bases). The chain's CDR3 is CASSQVEGPSSYEQYF. CDR3 nucleotides: TGTGCCAGCAGCCAAGTGGAGGGGCCGAGCTCCTACGAGCAGTACTTC.